Reported below is one T cell receptor beta chain. This entry belongs to a study of tumor-infiltrating lymphocytes in primary liver carcinoma. The overall study: The study enrolled male and female patients aged 30 to 69 years.

CDR3 length: 15 residues. Trimming pared 1 base from V and 3 bases from J, leaving 10 bases between. TCR beta cDNA was prepared out of roughly 490 ng total RNA by means of a constant-region primer. Three nested multiplex PCR rounds, a slightly modified ARM-PCR, produced the libraries for TCR beta. The first two PCR rounds used TRBV1-TRBV30 forward primers with a C-beta reverse primer, around 10 cycles each. TCRdb redid the calling of the multiplex PCR reads with MiXCR, one entry per CDR3 protein. The data contain about 200,000 distinct CDR3 sequences, roughly 61% of them singletons. The study extracted blood RNA from unsorted whole blood and also extracted germline DNA. The patients carried chronic HBV infection and had received no treatment.

The chain links TRBV12-3 or TRBV12-4 to TRBJ1-5; maybe TRBD1 (6 bases). Source material: peripheral blood. The TCR originated in a woman between 55 and 75 years old with primary liver carcinoma and hepatitis B virus infection. CDR3 nucleotide sequence: TGTGCCAGCAGTTTAGAGGACAGAACCAATCAGCCCCAGCATTTT. Its translation is CASSLEDRTNQPQHF.